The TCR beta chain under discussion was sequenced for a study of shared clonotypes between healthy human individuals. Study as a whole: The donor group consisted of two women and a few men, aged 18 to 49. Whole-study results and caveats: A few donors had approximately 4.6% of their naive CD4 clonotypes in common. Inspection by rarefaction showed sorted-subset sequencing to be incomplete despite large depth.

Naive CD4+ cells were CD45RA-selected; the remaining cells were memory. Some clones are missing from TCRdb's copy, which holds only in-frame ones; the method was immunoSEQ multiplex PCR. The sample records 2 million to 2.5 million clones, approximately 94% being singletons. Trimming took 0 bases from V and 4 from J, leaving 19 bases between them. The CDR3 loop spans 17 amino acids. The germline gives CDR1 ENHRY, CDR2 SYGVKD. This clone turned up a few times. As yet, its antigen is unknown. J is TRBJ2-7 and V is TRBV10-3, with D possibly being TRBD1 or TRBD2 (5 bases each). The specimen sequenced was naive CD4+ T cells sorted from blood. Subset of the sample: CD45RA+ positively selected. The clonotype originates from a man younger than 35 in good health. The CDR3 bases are TGTGCCATCAGTGAGTCGAGTTCCTGGGACCGCATGTACGAGCAGTACTTC. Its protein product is CAISESSSWDRMYEQYF.